These 18 T cell receptor beta chains originate from one sample sequenced in a study of blood T cell repertoires in COVID-19 (TCRdb year 2020). The receptor library was made with the immunoSEQ multiplex PCR assay. Drawn from immuneACCESS, this table holds only the in-frame rearrangements with V and J called that TCRdb kept. Clones are partly lost; checked studies trace under half to an unresolved V gene and leave the rest unexplained. The sample has under 250,000 clones on record, roughly 80% of them singletons. The ten largest make up under 3% of the sample. Sequences were obtained from peripheral blood. The receptors stem from a woman between 65 and 79 years old with active or convalescent COVID-19.

The rearrangement joins TRBV6-1 to TRBJ1-5; 7 nucleotides align to TRBD1. Germline V gene data show CDR1 as MNHNS and CDR2 as SASEGT. The CDR3 loop spans 15 amino acids. Trimming at V came to 2 bases and at J to 11 bases, leaving 12 bases not matched to a gene. The CDR3 region has the DNA TGTGCCAGCAGTGAATATTCAGGGGGGAAGCGGGCCCAGCATTTT. It encodes CASSEYSGGKRAQHF.

This clone was seen just once. The chain has TRBV19 and TRBJ1-1; D uncertain. The CDR3 loop spans 14 amino acids. Trimming stripped 0 bases from V and 1 base from J, with 6 bases between. Germline V gives CDR1 LNHDA, CDR2 SQIVND (reference sequence). The CDR3, as DNA: TGTGCCAGTAGTATAGACCGGTGGAACACTGAAGCTTTCTTT. This codes for CASSIDRWNTEAFF.

J is TRBJ2-5 and V is TRBV5-1; 9 nucleotides align to TRBD1. Trimming at V came to 0 bases and at J to 4 bases, leaving 4 bases not matched to a gene. CDR1 is SGHRS, CDR2 YFSETQ, per germline. CDR3 length equals 15 residues. DNA for the CDR3: TGCGCCAGCAGCTTGGGAACAGGGGGCAGAGAGACCCAGTACTTC. It yields the protein CASSLGTGGRETQYF.

This clone has only a few counts. Written as DNA, the CDR3 is TGTGCCAGCAACAGGGGGACTGGGACTGCCCTAGATACGCAGTATTTT. Amino acid sequence: CASNRGTGTALDTQYF. The chain couples TRBV9 to TRBJ2-3; 8 nucleotides align to TRBD1. CDR3 size: 16 residues. Germline V gene lookup returns CDR1 SGDLS and CDR2 YYNGEE. V was clipped by 6 bases and J by 5 bases; unmatched bases: 14.

J is TRBJ1-2 and V is TRBV2, with D possibly matching TRBD1 (5 bases). Per the germline V gene, CDR1 is SNHLY and CDR2 is FYNNEI. This CDR3 contains 15 residues. Trimming cost V 6 bases and J 8 bases, with 22 bases left between them. As DNA, the CDR3 is TGTGCCAGCAGGGCCCGAACAGGTGGTGTGGAAGGCTACACCTTC. Its translation: CASRARTGGVEGYTF.

The rearrangement joins TRBV5-4 to TRBJ1-1; 8 bases agree with TRBD1. The germline V gene has CDR1 SGHNT and CDR2 YYREEE (reference sequence). Trimming cost V 4 bases and J 7 bases; bases outside gene matches: 9. The CDR3 has 14 amino acids. CDR3 region: CASSPQGASGEAFF. CDR3 DNA sequence: TGTGCCAGCAGCCCCCAGGGGGCCTCGGGTGAAGCTTTCTTT.

The DNA of the CDR3 is TGCGCCAGCAGCCAAGAGTCGACCAGGGAGGGACATGAAAAACTGTTTTTT. Residues: CASSQESTREGHEKLFF. The J gene is TRBJ1-4, the V gene TRBV4-1; tentatively, D is TRBD1 (5 bases). Germline assignment: CDR1 MGHRA and CDR2 YSYEKL. Trimming took 0 bases from V and 6 from J, leaving 17 bases between them. This CDR3 has 17 amino acids.

The rearrangement joins TRBV9 to TRBJ1-6; D not resolved. Trimming pared 0 bases from V and 10 bases from J, leaving 14 bases between. This CDR3 has 15 residues. Germline V gene data show CDR1 as SGDLS and CDR2 as YYNGEE. CDR3 protein: CASSVAAGGGSPLHF. Written as DNA, the CDR3 is TGTGCCAGCAGCGTAGCGGCAGGCGGAGGATCACCCCTCCACTTT.

The chain couples TRBV7-8 to TRBJ2-3; TRBD1 is a possible D gene (5 bases). With 7 bases removed from V and 5 bases from J, the gap between germline ends came to 25 bases. This CDR3 has 17 amino acids. Per germline, CDR1 SGHVS and CDR2 FQNEAQ. CDR3 region: CASTSNFGTIRGDTQYF. CDR3 in DNA: TGTGCCAGCACCTCCAACTTTGGTACTATTAGGGGAGATACGCAGTATTTT.

This clone was seen just once. The rearrangement uses TRBV6-5 and TRBJ2-7, with TRBD1 matching over 7 bases. Germline values: CDR1 MNHEY, CDR2 SVGAGI. The CDR3 consists of 15 residues. V trimming: 6 bases; J trimming: 3 bases; junction bases outside the gene matches: 11. The CDR3 spells CASSYNRDSDYEQYF. CDR3 coding DNA: TGTGCCAGCAGCTACAACCGGGACAGTGACTACGAGCAGTACTTC.

The CDR3 protein is CASRPHPGQGAQYF. In DNA, the CDR3 is TGTGCCAGTAGACCTCACCCGGGACAGGGAGCGCAGTACTTC. This chain joins TRBV19 and TRBJ2-7, with 9 bases matching TRBD1. The junction had 12 bases not matched to a gene; V was cut back by 6 bases and J by 9 bases. This CDR3 region has 14 residues. The germline V gene encodes CDR1 LNHDA and CDR2 SQIVND (reference sequence).

V usage is TRBV28 and J usage is TRBJ2-7; 8 bases are a match to TRBD2. V trimming: 6 bases; J trimming: 5 bases; junction bases outside the gene matches: 12. The germline V gene has CDR1 MDHEN and CDR2 SYDVKM. CDR3 size: 15 residues. The CDR3 nucleotides are TGTGCCAGCAGACCCACTAGCGGTACTTCTAACGAGCAGTACTTC. Amino acid sequence: CASRPTSGTSNEQYF. The full variable domain, with the rest looked up from reference TRBV28 and TRBJ2-7, is DVKVTQSSRYLVKRTGEKVFLECVQDMDHENMFWYRQDPGLGLRLIYFSYDVKMKEKGDIPEGYSVSREKKERFSLILESASTNQTSMYLCASRPTSGTSNEQYFGPGTRLTVT.

The sample holds one count of this clone. The chain employs TRBV10-3 and TRBJ1-5; 9 bases map to TRBD1. The V gene end was trimmed by 10 bases and the J gene end by 6 bases; junction bases not matched to a gene: 4. The germline V gene encodes CDR1 ENHRY and CDR2 SYGVKD. The CDR3 is made up of 12 amino acids. For the CDR3, the DNA is TGTGCCACCCGGACAGGGGCTCAGCCCCAGCATTTT. Its translation is CATRTGAQPQHF.

V usage is TRBV7-2 and J usage is TRBJ1-5; no clear D gene. V was cut by 5 bases and J by 2 bases, with 10 bases left in between. The CDR3 totals 14 residues. Looked up from germline, CDR1 is SGHTA and CDR2 is FQGNSA. CDR3 bases: TGTGCCAGCAGCACCACTAGGGGCAATCAGCCCCAGCATTTT. Translating it yields CASSTTRGNQPQHF.

The chain couples TRBV10-3 to TRBJ2-4, with a weak D call TRBD1 (6 bases). This CDR3 contains 12 residues. The V gene lost 10 bases and the J gene lost 0 bases, with 7 bases spanning the gap. In germline, CDR1 is ENHRY, CDR2 SYGVKD. The CDR3 bases are TGTGCCACAGGGGAAGCCAAAAACATTCAGTACTTC. It codes for CATGEAKNIQYF.

The chain employs TRBV5-1 and TRBJ2-3; perhaps TRBD2 as D (6 bases). Trimming removed 4 bases from V and 0 bases from J, with 18 bases in between. CDR1 SGHRS and CDR2 YFSETQ come from the germline V gene. The CDR3 has 17 amino acids. CDR3 protein: CASSAGSGVTSTDTQYF. The CDR3 nucleotides are TGCGCCAGCAGCGCGGGTAGCGGAGTCACTAGCACAGATACGCAGTATTTT.

This chain connects TRBV7-8 to TRBJ1-2, with 8 bases lining up with TRBD1. V lost 5 bases and J lost 6; bases outside the gene matches: 8. The CDR3 is 14 amino acids. In germline, CDR1 is SGHVS, CDR2 FQNEAQ. CDR3 coding DNA: TGTGCCAGCAGCCACAAGGACAGGGCGAATGGCTACACCTTC. Translated, it gives CASSHKDRANGYTF.

This rearrangement joins TRBV6-6 to TRBJ1-4, with 8 bases lining up with TRBD1. CDR1 is MNHNY, CDR2 SVGAGI, per germline (reference sequence). The V gene end was trimmed by 5 bases and the J gene end by 6 bases; junction bases not matched to a gene: 8. This CDR3 contains 15 residues. CDR3 bases: TGTGCCAGCAGTCGGCCGGACAGGGTCGATGAAAAACTGTTTTTT. Protein product: CASSRPDRVDEKLFF.